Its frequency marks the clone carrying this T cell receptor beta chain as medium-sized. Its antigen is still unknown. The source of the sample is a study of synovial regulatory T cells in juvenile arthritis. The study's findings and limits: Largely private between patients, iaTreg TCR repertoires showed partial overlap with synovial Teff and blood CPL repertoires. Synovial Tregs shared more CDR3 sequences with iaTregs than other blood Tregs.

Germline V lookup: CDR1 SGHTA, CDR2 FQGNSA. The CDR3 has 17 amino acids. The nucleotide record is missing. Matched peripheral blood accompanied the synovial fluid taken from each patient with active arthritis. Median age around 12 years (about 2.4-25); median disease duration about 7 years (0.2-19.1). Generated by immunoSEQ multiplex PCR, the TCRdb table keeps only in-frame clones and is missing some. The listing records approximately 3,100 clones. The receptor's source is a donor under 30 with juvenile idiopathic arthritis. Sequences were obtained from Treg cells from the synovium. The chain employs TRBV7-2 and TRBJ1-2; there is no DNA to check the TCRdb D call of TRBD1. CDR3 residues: CASSLGAGTGANYGYTF.